A single sample is the source of the 2 T cell receptor beta chains below, sequenced in a study of OX40 agonist ivuxolimab in advanced cancers. The assay was immunoSEQ multiplex PCR, and TCRdb's table has in-frame clones only and misses some. The profile shows about 30,000 clones, about four fifths of them singletons. Here the sequenced sample was CD4+ or CD8+ T cells sorted from blood, taken in a trial of the OX40 agonist ivuxolimab. The receptors come from an adult with an advanced solid tumor such as melanoma, head and neck, liver or kidney cancer.

The chain links TRBV4-2 to TRBJ1-5; 8 bases line up with TRBD1. The junction had 3 bases not matched to a gene; V was cut back by 4 bases and J by 1 base. Germline-derived CDR1 and CDR2 are LGHNA and YNFKEQ. This CDR3 is 15 amino acids long. CDR3 in amino acids: CASSPGGSSNQPQHF. The CDR3 region has the DNA TGTGCCAGCAGCCCAGGGGGCTCAAGCAATCAGCCCCAGCATTTT.

The chain uses TRBV27 and TRBJ2-1, with D perhaps matching TRBD2 (6 bases). The CDR3 has 15 amino acids. In germline, CDR1 is MNHEY, CDR2 SMNVEV (reference sequence). The ends were cut back, 5 bases at V and 7 bases at J, with 18 bases in the middle. The CDR3 here is CASSPLMGLRNEQFF. DNA of the CDR3: TGTGCCAGCAGTCCTTTGATGGGACTCAGGAATGAGCAGTTCTTC.